The entry that follows covers one T cell receptor beta chain sequence. As yet, its antigen is unknown. The data were obtained in a study of cytomegalovirus exposure and HLA in healthy donors. PCR involved 60 Vbeta and 13 Jbeta primers. Assay: immunoSEQ multiplex PCR; the TCRdb copy retains only in-frame clones and omits some. The sample records approximately 100,000 clones, approximately 80% being singletons. The CDR3 is made up of 17 amino acids. Unmatched junction bases numbered 10, after V lost 0 bases and J lost 9 bases. Germline CDR1 reads SGHRS; CDR2 reads YFSETQ. General study findings and limits: Later work associated more than 15,000 TCR beta sequences with HLA alleles at 0.05 false discovery rate. What was likely a sequencing artifact was a cluster of highly shared sequence variants. Earlier analysis yielded a pattern in which most TCR beta V segments were productive about 90% or about 30% of the time.

The chain employs TRBV5-1 and TRBJ2-1; the match to TRBD2 covers 12 bases. The material sequenced was PBMCs. The receptor comes from a man in his forties in good health and CMV-seropositive. The CDR3: CASSLVRTSGEASEQFF. The CDR3 DNA reads TGCGCCAGCAGCTTGGTACGGACTAGCGGGGAAGCGAGTGAGCAGTTCTTC. The full variable domain, with the rest looked up from reference TRBV5-1 and TRBJ2-1, is KAGVTQTPRYLIKTRGQQVTLSCSPISGHRSVSWYQQTPGQGLQFLFEYFSETQRNKGNFPGRFSGRQFSNSRSEMNVSTLELGDSALYLCASSLVRTSGEASEQFFGPGTRLTVL.